The T cell receptor beta chain under discussion was sequenced for a study of CD8+ T cells in alopecia areata. The overall study: For the treated group, dosing was oral tofacitinib at 5 to 10 mg twice daily.

Treatment reported: oral pan-JAK inhibitor, 5-10 mg twice daily. In alopecia areata patients, both lesional scalp punch biopsies and peripheral blood were collected. The authors sorted CD4+ and CD8+ T cells from PBMCs. About this clone: As yet, its antigen is unknown.

The CDR3 has 15 amino acids. Trimming took 2 bases from V and 0 from J, leaving 9 bases between them. From germline, CDR1 is SGHDT and CDR2 YYEEEE. cDNA reverse transcribed from extracted RNA served as the sequencing template. Only in-frame clones appear in the TCRdb table, and some are missing; sequencing was by immunoSEQ multiplex PCR. The table has 95,000 to 100,000 clones, roughly 56% seen once. Whole-study findings and limits: Patients displayed less clarity in TCR sharing than mice, a finding possibly related to HLA.

This rearrangement joins TRBV5-6 to TRBJ2-1; D is possibly TRBD1 (5 bases). This receptor was taken from a human donor with alopecia areata. This specimen consisted of CD8+ T cells sorted from blood, obtained at approximately week 61, from a patient treated with tofacitinib. The DNA of the CDR3 is TGTGCCAGCAGCTTAGGGCAGGGCTCCTACAATGAGCAGTTCTTC. Its translation is CASSLGQGSYNEQFF.